This T cell receptor beta chain was captured in a study of persistence of HIV-infected CD4 T cells. Findings and caveats of the study: CMV- and Gag-responding cells had lower TCRbeta richness than CD3/CD28-responding cells.

Lysates of CMV-infected fibroblasts at around 9.8 ug/mL stimulated these cells. CD40L/CD69 double-negative CD45RO-high memory CD4+ T cells were collected. This clone has a handful of counts. Antigen unknown. The V gene lost 4 bases and the J gene lost 0 bases, with 10 bases spanning the gap. This CDR3 has 16 residues. In germline, CDR1 is LGHDT, CDR2 YNNKEL (reference sequence). The libraries were made with immunoSEQ version 4 in survey mode. The protocol was immunoSEQ multiplex PCR, while the TCRdb copy is restricted to in-frame clones and leaves out a portion. The data show about 50,000 clones, about four fifths seen once.

The TCR comes from an adult man with HIV who was CMV-seropositive. The chain carries TRBV3-1 (or the pseudogene TRBV3-2) and TRBJ2-6; D may match TRBD1 or TRBD2 (6 bases each). The sample in question was CD4+ T cells sorted from PBMCs after roughly 18-hour stimulation, obtained from a patient who received antiretroviral therapy. The CDR3 here is CASSPWGASGANVLTF. The CDR3 DNA reads as TGTGCCAGCAGCCCTTGGGGGGCCTCTGGGGCCAACGTCCTGACTTTC.